A single sample gave rise to the 2 T cell receptor beta chains below, sequenced in a study of shared clonotypes between healthy human individuals. The method was immunoSEQ multiplex PCR; TCRdb's version includes in-frame clones alone and lacks a portion of them. The sample includes 190,000 or so clones, 85% to 95% of them seen just once. Input material: naive CD4+ T cells sorted from blood. Subset meaning: CD45RA+ positively selected. The receptors shown here come from a woman aged 30 to 39 in good health.

This chain connects TRBV5-4 to TRBJ2-5; D perhaps matches TRBD1 (5 bases). In germline, CDR1 is SGHNT, CDR2 YYREEE (reference sequence). The ends were cut back, 4 bases at V and 5 bases at J, with 15 bases in the middle. This CDR3 comprises 14 residues. CDR3 DNA sequence: TGTGCCAGCAGCCTCCAGTCAGGGTGGGAGACCCAGTACTTC. Translation: CASSLQSGWETQYF.

As to this clone: This sample includes further DNA sequences coding for the same CDR3. The chain links TRBV18 to TRBJ1-1; 9 nucleotides line up with TRBD1. The CDR3 sequence is 14 residues long. The trim removed 3 bases at V and 5 bases at J, leaving 4 bases unmatched. Germline V gene data show CDR1 as KGHSH and CDR2 as LQKENI. CDR3 loop: CASSPGQGRTEAFF. The DNA of the CDR3 is TGTGCCAGCTCACCCGGACAGGGGAGGACTGAAGCTTTCTTT. Full variable domain (rest looked up from reference TRBV18 and TRBJ1-1): NAGVMQNPRHLVRRRGQEARLRCSPMKGHSHVYWYRQLPEEGLKFMVYLQKENIIDESGMPKERFSAEFPKEGPSILRIQQVVRGDSAAYFCASSPGQGRTEAFFGQGTRLTVV.